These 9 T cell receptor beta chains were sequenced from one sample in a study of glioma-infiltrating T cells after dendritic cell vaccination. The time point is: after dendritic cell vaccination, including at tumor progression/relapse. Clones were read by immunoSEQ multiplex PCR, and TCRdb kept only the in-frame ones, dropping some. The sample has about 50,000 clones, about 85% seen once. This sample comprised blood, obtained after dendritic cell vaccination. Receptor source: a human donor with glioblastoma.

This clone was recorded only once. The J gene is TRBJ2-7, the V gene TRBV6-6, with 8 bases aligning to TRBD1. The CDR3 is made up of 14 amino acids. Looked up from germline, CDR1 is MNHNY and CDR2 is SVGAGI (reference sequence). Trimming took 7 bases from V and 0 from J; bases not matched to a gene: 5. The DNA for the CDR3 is TGTGCCAGCACGTCCCAGGGGGCCTCCTACGAGCAGTACTTC. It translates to CASTSQGASYEQYF.

The CDR3 spells CASRGQPSFNTEAFF. DNA of the CDR3: TGCGCCAGCAGGGGACAGCCGAGCTTTAACACTGAAGCTTTCTTT. The chain has TRBV5-1 and TRBJ1-1, with 7 bases matching TRBD1. V shed 5 bases, J shed 2 bases, and the junction held 9 bases outside the gene matches. Looked up from germline, CDR1 is SGHRS and CDR2 is YFSETQ. The CDR3 sequence is 15 residues long.

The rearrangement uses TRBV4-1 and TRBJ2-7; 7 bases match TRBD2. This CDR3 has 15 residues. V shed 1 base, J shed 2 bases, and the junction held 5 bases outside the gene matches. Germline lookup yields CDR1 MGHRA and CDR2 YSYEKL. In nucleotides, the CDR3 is TGCGCCAGCAGCCAAGTGATGGGGGGGGCCTACGAGCAGTACTTC. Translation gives CASSQVMGGAYEQYF.

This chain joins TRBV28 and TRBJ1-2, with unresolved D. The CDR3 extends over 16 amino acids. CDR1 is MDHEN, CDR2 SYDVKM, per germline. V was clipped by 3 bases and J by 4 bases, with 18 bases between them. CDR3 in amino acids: CASSLDSEQRSYGYTF. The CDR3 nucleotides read TGTGCCAGCAGTTTGGACTCGGAACAGCGGAGCTATGGCTACACCTTC.

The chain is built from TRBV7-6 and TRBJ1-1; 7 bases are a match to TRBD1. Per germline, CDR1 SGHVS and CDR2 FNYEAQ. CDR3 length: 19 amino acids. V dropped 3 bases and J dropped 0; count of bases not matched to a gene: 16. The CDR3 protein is CASSFLSYDRGQMNTEAFF. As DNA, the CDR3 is TGTGCCAGCAGCTTCCTCTCCTACGACCGGGGACAGATGAACACTGAAGCTTTCTTT. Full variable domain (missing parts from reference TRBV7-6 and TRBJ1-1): GAGVSQSPRYKVTKRGQDVALRCDPISGHVSLYWYRQALGQGPEFLTYFNYEAQQDKSGLPNDRFSAERPEGSISTLTIQRTEQRDSAMYRCASSFLSYDRGQMNTEAFFGQGTRLTVV.

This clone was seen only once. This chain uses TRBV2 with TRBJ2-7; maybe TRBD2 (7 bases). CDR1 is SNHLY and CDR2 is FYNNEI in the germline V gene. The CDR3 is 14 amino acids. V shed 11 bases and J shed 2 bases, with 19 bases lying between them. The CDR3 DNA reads TGTGCCGCACTAGGGGGGGGCCCCCCCTACGAGCAGTACTTC. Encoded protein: CAALGGGPPYEQYF. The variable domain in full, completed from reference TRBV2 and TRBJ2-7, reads EPEVTQTPSHQVTQMGQEVILRCVPISNHLYFYWYRQILGQKVEFLVSFYNNEISEKSEIFDDQFSVERPDGSNFTLKIRSTKLEDSAMYFCAALGGGPPYEQYFGPGTRLTVT.

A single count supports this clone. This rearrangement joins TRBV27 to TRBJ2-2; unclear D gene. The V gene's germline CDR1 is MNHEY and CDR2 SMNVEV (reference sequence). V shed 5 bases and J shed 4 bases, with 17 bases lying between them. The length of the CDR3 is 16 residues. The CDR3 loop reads CASSSLSTSGTGELFF. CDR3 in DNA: TGTGCCAGCAGTAGTTTATCGACCTCGGGCACCGGGGAGCTGTTTTTT.

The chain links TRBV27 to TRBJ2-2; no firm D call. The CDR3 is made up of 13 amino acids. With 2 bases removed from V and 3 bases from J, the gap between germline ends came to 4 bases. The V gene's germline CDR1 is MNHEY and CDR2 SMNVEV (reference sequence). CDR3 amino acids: CASSLRYTGELFF. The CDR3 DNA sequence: TGTGCCAGCAGTTTACGGTACACCGGGGAGCTGTTTTTT.

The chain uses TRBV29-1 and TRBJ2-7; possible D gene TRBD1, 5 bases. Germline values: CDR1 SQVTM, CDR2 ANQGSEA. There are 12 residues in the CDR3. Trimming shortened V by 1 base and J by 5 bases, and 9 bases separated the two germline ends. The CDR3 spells CSVEAKGDEQYF. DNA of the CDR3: TGCAGCGTTGAAGCAAAAGGGGACGAGCAGTACTTC.